Presented here are 14 T cell receptor beta chains from one specimen sequenced in a study of T-cell memory formation after mild COVID-19. One entry per CDR3 protein, called by TCRdb with MiXCR from the 5' RACE reads. The sample records hundreds of thousands of distinct CDR3 sequences, over 15% being singletons. Sequencing used PBMCs or a T cell subset sorted from them (not recorded which). These receptors all stem from a young man who had mild COVID-19 (a few samples of this study predate the infection). Cell type and time point are not known.

This clonotype was seen ten or more times. The chain has TRBV5-1 and TRBJ1-1, with TRBD1 matching over 11 bases. Germline CDR1 reads SGHRS; CDR2 reads YFSETQ. The CDR3 covers 14 residues. Trimming at V came to 4 bases and at J to 5 bases, leaving 4 bases not matched to a gene. DNA of the CDR3: TGCGCCAGCAGCCCTGGGACAGGGGGAACTGAAGCTTTCTTT. It yields the protein CASSPGTGGTEAFF.

V is TRBV3-1 and J is TRBJ2-5, with D uncertain. Germline CDR1 is LGHDT and CDR2 is YNNKEL (reference sequence). The CDR3 has 14 amino acids. Trimming removed 4 bases from V and 4 bases from J, with 13 bases in between. CDR3 loop: CASSPELWGETQYF. CDR3 in DNA: TGTGCCAGCAGCCCGGAACTTTGGGGAGAGACCCAGTACTTC.

This clonotype was counted between two and nine times. The chain carries TRBV5-1 and TRBJ1-5; weak D call: TRBD1 (5 bases). This CDR3 contains 16 residues. Germline loops: CDR1 SGHRS, CDR2 YFSETQ. The V and J ends lost 0 bases and 0 bases respectively, with 10 bases between them. The CDR3 is CASSLGTGTSNQPQHF. The CDR3 region has the DNA TGCGCCAGCAGCTTGGGAACAGGAACTAGCAATCAGCCCCAGCATTTT.

The chain employs TRBV5-1 and TRBJ1-1; a weak D match, TRBD1 (6 bases). The CDR3 covers 14 residues. CDR1 and CDR2 from the germline V gene are SGHRS and YFSETQ. The V end lost 0 bases, the J end lost 1 base, and 7 bases lay between the germline ends. The DNA for the CDR3 is TGCGCCAGCAGCTTGGAACAGGGGAACACTGAAGCTTTCTTT. Translating gives CASSLEQGNTEAFF.

CDR3 coding DNA: TGTGCCAGCAGCTTGGACACGGGGATCGTCTATGGCTACACCTTC. Protein product: CASSLDTGIVYGYTF. The chain recombines TRBV5-4 with TRBJ1-2, with D hard to call. V lost 0 bases to trimming and J lost 4 bases, with 13 bases between them. The CDR3 has 15 amino acids. Germline values: CDR1 SGHNT, CDR2 YYREEE (reference sequence).

The gene calls are TRBV7-9 and TRBJ1-6, with D unresolved. Per germline, CDR1 SEHNR and CDR2 FQNEAQ (reference sequence). Trimming shortened V by 6 bases and J by 3 bases, and 9 bases separated the two germline ends. The CDR3 runs to 14 residues. CDR3 sequence reads: CASSESNYNSPLHF. For the CDR3, the DNA is TGTGCCAGCAGTGAGAGTAACTATAATTCACCCCTCCACTTT.

This clonotype was seen a few times. This chain uses TRBV12-3 or TRBV12-4 with TRBJ2-3; 7 bases map to TRBD2. V shed 2 bases, J shed 6 bases, and the junction held 2 bases outside the gene matches. The CDR3 contains 13 residues. CDR3 region: CASSLSGADTQYF. The CDR3 DNA reads TGTGCCAGCAGTTTAAGCGGGGCGGATACGCAGTATTTT.

The chain combines TRBV30 with TRBJ2-3; TRBD1 might be the D (5 bases). Deletions cut 4 bases from V and 8 bases from J, with 16 bases between. This CDR3 region has 13 residues. The germline gives CDR1 GTSNPN, CDR2 SVGIG (reference sequence). The CDR3 DNA reads TGTGCCTGGACCGGACCCCGAAGGGGTACGCAGTATTTT. Its translation is CAWTGPRRGTQYF.

This clonotype has just a few counts. This chain joins TRBV5-5 and TRBJ2-1; D call uncertain. Trimming stripped 3 bases from V and 9 bases from J, with 7 bases between. This CDR3 has 11 residues. Germline CDR1 reads SGHKS; CDR2 reads YYEKEE (reference sequence). DNA for the CDR3: TGTGCCAGCAGCTCGTTCGGTGAGCAGTTCTTC. Its protein product is CASSSFGEQFF.

This chain uses TRBV6-2 or TRBV6-3 with TRBJ1-5, with D perhaps TRBD1 (5 bases). Germline V gene lookup returns CDR1 MNHEY and CDR2 SVGEGT. The CDR3 runs to 14 residues. V was pared by 7 bases and J by 7 bases, with 17 bases between. CDR3 region: CASTHGGVAQPQHF. The CDR3 nucleotides are TGTGCCAGCACCCACGGGGGGGTCGCCCAGCCCCAGCATTTT.

A few counts support this clonotype. The V gene is TRBV6-5, the J gene TRBJ1-1, with D hard to call. The V end lost 2 bases, the J end lost 1 base, and 8 bases lay between the germline ends. Germline V lookup: CDR1 MNHEY, CDR2 SVGAGI. The CDR3 spans 14 residues. The CDR3 region is CASSYTGRNTEAFF. CDR3 DNA: TGTGCCAGCAGTTACACTGGACGGAACACTGAAGCTTTCTTT.

The chain recombines TRBV7-2 with TRBJ2-3, with 7 bases that match TRBD2. The trim removed 6 bases at V and 4 bases at J, leaving 10 bases unmatched. The CDR3 covers 15 residues. Germline V lookup: CDR1 SGHTA, CDR2 FQGNSA. CDR3 coding DNA: TGTGCCAGCAGGCGGAGGGGAGGGGCCGCAGATACGCAGTATTTT. Amino acid sequence: CASRRRGGAADTQYF.

The chain recombines TRBV20-1 with TRBJ2-7; a weak D match, TRBD1 (6 bases). The V end lost 3 bases, the J end lost 9 bases, and 15 bases lay between the germline ends. The length of the CDR3 is 12 residues. Per the germline V gene, CDR1 is DFQATT and CDR2 is SNEGSKA (reference sequence). The CDR3 sequence: CSASRPGVGQYF. DNA for the CDR3: TGCAGTGCTAGCCGCCCAGGGGTAGGGCAGTACTTC.

This clonotype came up a few times. This chain joins TRBV4-3 and TRBJ2-6; D is unresolved. The CDR3 covers 16 residues. Germline V gene data show CDR1 as LGHNA and CDR2 as YSLEER. Trimming removed 0 bases from V and 0 bases from J, with 6 bases in between. The CDR3 reads CASSQEDYSGANVLTF. In DNA, the CDR3 is TGCGCCAGCAGCCAAGAAGATTACTCTGGGGCCAACGTCCTGACTTTC.